These 26 T cell receptor beta chains were sequenced from one sample in a study of blood T cell repertoires in COVID-19. Clones were read by immunoSEQ multiplex PCR, and TCRdb kept only the in-frame ones, dropping some. In the table there are 30,000 to 35,000 clones, nearly 95% of which are singletons. The source material was peripheral blood. The receptor set was obtained from a human donor in a cohort sampled during active COVID-19.

V is TRBV6-5 and J is TRBJ1-1; 8 bases fit TRBD1. Unmatched junction bases numbered 7, after V lost 3 bases and J lost 4 bases. The length of the CDR3 is 15 residues. Germline CDR1 is MNHEY and CDR2 is SVGAGI. The CDR3 nucleotides read TGTGCCAGCAGTTATTCCACTACAGGGGGCACTGAAGCTTTCTTT. Translated: CASSYSTTGGTEAFF.

V usage is TRBV6-1 and J usage is TRBJ2-7; 8 nucleotides align to TRBD2. The V segment lost 2 bases and the J segment 2 bases; nucleotides outside the gene matches: 5. The CDR3 totals 15 residues. Germline loops: CDR1 MNHNS, CDR2 SASEGT. The CDR3 bases are TGTGCCAGCAGTGAATACGGGGGGGACCCCTACGAGCAGTACTTC. As protein: CASSEYGGDPYEQYF.

This rearrangement joins TRBV5-3 to TRBJ2-7; 7 bases are shared with TRBD1. TRBV5-3 has ORF status, its function being uncertain. Trimming removed 4 bases from V and 5 bases from J; junction bases left unmatched: 18. This CDR3 is 17 amino acids long. The CDR3 DNA follows: TGTGCCAGAAGCGACGAACCGACAGGGTACGATCACAACGAGCAGTACTTC. This gives the protein CARSDEPTGYDHNEQYF.

V usage is TRBV5-6 and J usage is TRBJ2-6, with D possibly TRBD2 on 6 matching bases. Germline values: CDR1 SGHDT, CDR2 YYEEEE. Deletions cut 5 bases from V and 0 bases from J, with 9 bases between. CDR3 size: 15 residues. CDR3 residues: CASRLGGSGANVLTF. The CDR3 DNA sequence: TGTGCCAGCAGACTCGGGGGCTCTGGGGCCAACGTCCTGACTTTC. The variable domain in full, with the rest retrieved from reference TRBV5-6 and TRBJ2-6, is DAGVTQSPTHLIKTRGQQVTLRCSPKSGHDTVSWYQQALGQGPQFIFQYYEEEERQRGNFPDRFSGHQFPNYSSELNVNALLLGDSALYLCASRLGGSGANVLTFGAGSRLTVL.

The rearrangement joins TRBV15 to TRBJ2-2, with D unclear. V dropped 0 bases and J dropped 2 bases, with 10 bases sitting between them. The CDR3 length is 16 residues. Germline V gene lookup returns CDR1 LNHNV and CDR2 YYDKDF (reference sequence). CDR3 bases: TGTGCCACCAGCAGAGATTATGCTAGTAACACCGGGGAGCTGTTTTTT. Translation: CATSRDYASNTGELFF.

This clone was seen just once. The gene calls are TRBV19 and TRBJ2-5; TRBD1 matches 7 bases. The CDR3 loop spans 17 amino acids. The germline V gene has CDR1 LNHDA and CDR2 SQIVND (reference sequence). V gave up 3 bases and J gave up 2 bases; unmatched junction bases: 12. CDR3 coding DNA: TGTGCCAGTAGTATTAGATTGATGACAGGGCTACAAGAGACCCAGTACTTC. This codes for CASSIRLMTGLQETQYF.

The table lists this clone with a few counts. The chain joins TRBV5-1 to TRBJ2-7; weak D call: TRBD1 (6 bases). V was trimmed by 3 bases and J by 7 bases, leaving 11 bases between them. Germline V gene sequence: CDR1 SGHRS, CDR2 YFSETQ. This CDR3 is built from 12 residues. The CDR3 reads CASSSPGDEQYF. The CDR3 coding sequence is TGCGCCAGCAGCTCCCCAGGGGATGAGCAGTACTTC.

The CDR3 nucleotides read TGTGCCACCAGTGATTGGGACAAAACCCTAAGCACAGATACGCAGTATTTT. This sequence encodes CATSDWDKTLSTDTQYF. The J gene is TRBJ2-3, the V gene TRBV24-1; tentative D call: TRBD1 (6 bases). This CDR3 is built from 17 residues. Germline CDR1 is KGHDR and CDR2 is SFDVKD. Trimming pared 2 bases from V and 0 bases from J, leaving 14 bases between.

The chain joins TRBV19 to TRBJ1-1, with TRBD1 matching over 9 bases. The CDR3 has 15 amino acids. In germline, CDR1 is LNHDA, CDR2 SQIVND (reference sequence). V lost 5 bases to trimming and J lost 4 bases; unmatched junction nucleotides: 8. The CDR3 DNA sequence: TGTGCCAGTAGTGCCGGGACAGGGAAGTTCACTGAAGCTTTCTTT. Translating it yields CASSAGTGKFTEAFF.

J is TRBJ1-1 and V is TRBV7-9; 8 bases fit TRBD1. The CDR3 extends over 15 amino acids. Germline CDR1 SEHNR, CDR2 FQNEAQ (reference sequence). J gave up 2 bases and V 5 bases, and 7 bases lay outside the gene matches. CDR3 DNA: TGTGCCAGCAGCCTAGACAGGGGCCCAAACACTGAAGCTTTCTTT. It is translated as CASSLDRGPNTEAFF.

This clone was detected only once. The J gene is TRBJ1-1, the V gene TRBV5-5; 7 positions agree with TRBD1. Trimming took 5 bases from V and 1 from J; bases not matched to a gene: 11. This CDR3 contains 16 residues. Germline CDR1 SGHKS, CDR2 YYEKEE (reference sequence). The CDR3 bases are TGTGCCAGCAGTTTTCAACCTCGACAGGGGAACACTGAAGCTTTCTTT. Translating it yields CASSFQPRQGNTEAFF.

The sample holds a few counts of this clone. The chain joins TRBV2 to TRBJ2-7; 13 bases align to TRBD2. Germline assignment: CDR1 SNHLY and CDR2 FYNNEI. V dropped 6 bases and J dropped 10; count of bases not matched to a gene: 12. The CDR3 extends over 15 amino acids. CDR3 protein: CASRAPTGLAGKQYF. CDR3 bases: TGTGCCAGCAGGGCCCCCACGGGACTAGCGGGGAAACAGTACTTC.

V is TRBV14 and J is TRBJ1-2, with 9 bases aligning to TRBD1. The germline gives CDR1 SGHDN, CDR2 FVKESK. The CDR3 is made up of 16 amino acids. Trimming took 4 bases from V and 4 from J; bases not matched to a gene: 10. Here the CDR3 DNA reads TGTGCCAGCAGCCTTGGTTTGACAGGGGGGGTCTATGGCTACACCTTC. Its protein product is CASSLGLTGGVYGYTF.

V and J are TRBV2 and TRBJ2-2; 9 bases align to TRBD1. In germline, CDR1 is SNHLY, CDR2 FYNNEI. With V trimmed by 6 bases and J by 6 bases, 2 bases remained unmatched. The CDR3 covers 13 residues. The CDR3 nucleotides read TGTGCCAGCAGGGGACAGGGAGCCGGGGAGCTGTTTTTT. Translated: CASRGQGAGELFF.

The chain is built from TRBV2 and TRBJ2-7; 7 bases map to TRBD1. Germline-derived CDR1 and CDR2 are SNHLY and FYNNEI. This CDR3 is 16 amino acids long. After removal of 6 bases from V and 5 bases from J, the junction contained 16 bases not matched to a gene. The CDR3 here is CASSRLLGQSLDEQYF. The CDR3 nucleotides are TGTGCCAGCAGCCGACTTTTGGGACAGTCCCTAGACGAGCAGTACTTC.

The rearrangement uses TRBV30 and TRBJ1-1; D gene ambiguous. This CDR3 spans 12 amino acids. V lost 5 bases and J lost 6, with 13 bases in between. The germline V gene encodes CDR1 GTSNPN and CDR2 SVGIG (reference sequence). As DNA, the CDR3 is TGTGCCTGGGGGTTTGAGATTCCTGAAGCTTTCTTT. Protein: CAWGFEIPEAFF.

The genes are TRBV10-3 and TRBJ1-1, with 7 bases fitting TRBD1. CDR1 is ENHRY and CDR2 is SYGVKD in the germline V gene. V shed 4 bases and J 0 bases; nucleotides not matched to a gene: 17. The length of the CDR3 is 19 residues. CDR3 nucleotide sequence: TGTGCCATCAGTGGGGCGCAGGGGGTTCTTCGCGAAATGAACACTGAAGCTTTCTTT. It specifies CAISGAQGVLREMNTEAFF.

This chain joins TRBV5-1 and TRBJ1-2; 8 bases line up with TRBD1. The V and J ends lost 0 bases and 6 bases, in that order; junction bases with no gene match: 4. The length of the CDR3 is 14 residues. The germline V gene encodes CDR1 SGHRS and CDR2 YFSETQ. The CDR3 bases are TGCGCCAGCAGCTTGGGGGCAGGGGGCGATGGCTACACCTTC. This gives the protein CASSLGAGGDGYTF.

The chain has TRBV4-1 and TRBJ2-3; 7 nucleotides agree with TRBD2. Germline CDR1 reads MGHRA; CDR2 reads YSYEKL. This CDR3 has 19 residues. Unmatched junction bases numbered 13, after V lost 1 base and J lost 0 bases. The CDR3 bases are TGCGCCAGCAGCCAAGCCCAAGGAGAAGCGGGACCTAGCACAGATACGCAGTATTTT. Translated, it gives CASSQAQGEAGPSTDTQYF.

The chain joins TRBV7-9 to TRBJ1-2; unclear D gene. The CDR3 has 15 amino acids. The V and J ends lost 1 base and 2 bases respectively, with 11 bases between them. Looked up from germline, CDR1 is SEHNR and CDR2 is FQNEAQ (reference sequence). In nucleotides, the CDR3 is TGTGCCAGCAGCTTAGTCTTGGCGGAAAACTATGGCTACACCTTC. Residues: CASSLVLAENYGYTF.

This clone was counted once. The CDR3 reads CASSLGTSRADTQYF. The CDR3 nucleotides are TGTGCCAGCAGCCTCGGGACTAGCAGGGCAGATACGCAGTATTTT. This sequence joins TRBV7-9 and TRBJ2-3, with 9 bases fitting TRBD2. CDR1 SEHNR and CDR2 FQNEAQ come from the germline V gene (reference sequence). The CDR3 is made up of 15 amino acids. The V gene end was trimmed by 5 bases and the J gene end by 4 bases; junction bases not matched to a gene: 7.

This rearrangement joins TRBV5-4 to TRBJ1-3; maybe TRBD1 (5 bases). Germline lookup yields CDR1 SGHNT and CDR2 YYREEE (reference sequence). The CDR3 is 17 residues long. V lost 4 bases and J 9 bases, leaving 26 bases between the germline ends. The CDR3 sequence is CASSIYRWWGRGGTIYF. The CDR3 bases are TGTGCCAGCAGCATATACAGATGGTGGGGCCGAGGCGGCACCATATATTTT.

The chain uses TRBV2 and TRBJ1-2; maybe TRBD1 (5 bases). CDR1 and CDR2 from the germline V gene are SNHLY and FYNNEI. CDR3 length: 16 residues. The V and J ends lost 6 bases and 5 bases respectively, with 22 bases between them. The CDR3 protein is CASRPTGGPVGYGYTF. DNA of the CDR3: TGTGCCAGCAGACCTACCGGGGGACCGGTGGGATATGGCTACACCTTC.

The V gene is TRBV7-9, the J gene TRBJ1-4; 7 bases are shared with TRBD1. From germline, CDR1 is SEHNR and CDR2 FQNEAQ (reference sequence). The CDR3 is 15 residues long. The junction had 1 base not matched to a gene; V was cut back by 0 bases and J by 3 bases. CDR3: CASSLAGTANEKLFF. CDR3 DNA sequence: TGTGCCAGCAGCTTAGCGGGGACAGCTAATGAAAAACTGTTTTTT.

This sequence joins TRBV7-3 and TRBJ2-2; tentatively, D is TRBD2 (6 bases). In germline, CDR1 is SGHTA, CDR2 FQGTGA. There are 13 residues in the CDR3. Trimming removed 5 bases at V and 5 bases at J, with 9 bases between. CDR3 amino acids: CASSALATGELFF. DNA of the CDR3: TGTGCCAGCAGCGCTCTAGCGACCGGGGAGCTGTTTTTT.

This chain uses TRBV5-8 with TRBJ1-2; D is possibly TRBD1 (5 bases). With 0 bases removed from V and 8 bases from J, the gap between germline ends came to 11 bases. CDR3 length: 13 amino acids. CDR1 is SGHTS and CDR2 is YDEGEE in the germline V gene. In DNA form, the CDR3 reads TGTGCCAGCAGCTTGGCGCAGGGTAGCGGCTACACCTTC. This sequence encodes CASSLAQGSGYTF.